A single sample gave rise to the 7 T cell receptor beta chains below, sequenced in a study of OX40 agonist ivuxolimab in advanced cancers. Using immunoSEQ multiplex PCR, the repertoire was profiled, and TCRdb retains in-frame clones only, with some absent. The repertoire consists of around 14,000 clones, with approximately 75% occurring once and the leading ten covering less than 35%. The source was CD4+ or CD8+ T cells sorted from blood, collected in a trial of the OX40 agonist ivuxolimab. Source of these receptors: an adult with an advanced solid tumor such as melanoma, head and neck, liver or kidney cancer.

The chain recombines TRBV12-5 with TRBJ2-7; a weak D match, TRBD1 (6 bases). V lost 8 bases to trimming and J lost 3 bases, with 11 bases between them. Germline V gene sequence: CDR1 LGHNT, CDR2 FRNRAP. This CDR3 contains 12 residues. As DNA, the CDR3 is TGTGCTAGTTCGCCGGGACACTACGAGCAGTACTTC. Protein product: CASSPGHYEQYF.

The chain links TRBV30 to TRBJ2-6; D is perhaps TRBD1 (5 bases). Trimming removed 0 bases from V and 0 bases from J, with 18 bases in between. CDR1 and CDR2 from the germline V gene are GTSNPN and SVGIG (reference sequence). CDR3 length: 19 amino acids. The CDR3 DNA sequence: TGTGCCTGGAGTGTACTTCTGACAGATACACGCTCTGGGGCCAACGTCCTGACTTTC. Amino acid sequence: CAWSVLLTDTRSGANVLTF.

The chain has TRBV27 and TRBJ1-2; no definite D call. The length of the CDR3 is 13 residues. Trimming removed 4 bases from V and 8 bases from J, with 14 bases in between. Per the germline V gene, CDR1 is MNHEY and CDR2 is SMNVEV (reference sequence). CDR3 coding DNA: TGTGCCAGCAGTTCCTGGGATTCGGAAGGCTACACCTTC. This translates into CASSSWDSEGYTF.

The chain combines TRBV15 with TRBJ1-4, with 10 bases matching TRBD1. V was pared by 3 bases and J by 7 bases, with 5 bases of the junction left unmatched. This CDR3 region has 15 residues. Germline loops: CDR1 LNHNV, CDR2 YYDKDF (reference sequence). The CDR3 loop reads CATSSRGQGIEKLFF. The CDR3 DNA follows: TGTGCCACCAGCAGCAGGGGACAGGGGATTGAAAAACTGTTTTTT. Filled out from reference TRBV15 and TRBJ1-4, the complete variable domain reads DAMVIQNPRYQVTQFGKPVTLSCSQTLNHNVMYWYQQKSSQAPKLLFHYYDKDFNNEADTPDNFQSRRPNTSFCFLDIRSPGLGDTAMYLCATSSRGQGIEKLFFGSGTQLSVL.

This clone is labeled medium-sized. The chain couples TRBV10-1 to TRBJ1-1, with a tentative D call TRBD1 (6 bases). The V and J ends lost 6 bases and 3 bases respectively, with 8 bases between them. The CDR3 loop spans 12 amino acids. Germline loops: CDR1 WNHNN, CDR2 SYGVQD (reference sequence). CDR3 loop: CASSPGDTEAFF. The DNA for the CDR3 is TGCGCCAGCAGCCCAGGGGACACTGAAGCTTTCTTT.

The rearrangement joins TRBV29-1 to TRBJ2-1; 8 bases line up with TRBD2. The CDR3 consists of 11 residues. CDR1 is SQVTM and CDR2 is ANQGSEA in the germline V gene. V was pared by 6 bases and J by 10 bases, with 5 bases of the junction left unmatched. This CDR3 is CSVEKREEQFF. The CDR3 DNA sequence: TGCAGCGTGGAAAAGCGGGAGGAGCAGTTCTTC.

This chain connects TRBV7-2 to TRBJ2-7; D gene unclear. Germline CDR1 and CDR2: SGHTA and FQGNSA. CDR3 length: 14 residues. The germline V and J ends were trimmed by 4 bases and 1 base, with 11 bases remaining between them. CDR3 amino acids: CASSYDLTSYEQYF. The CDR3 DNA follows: TGTGCCAGCAGCTACGACTTGACGTCCTACGAGCAGTACTTC.